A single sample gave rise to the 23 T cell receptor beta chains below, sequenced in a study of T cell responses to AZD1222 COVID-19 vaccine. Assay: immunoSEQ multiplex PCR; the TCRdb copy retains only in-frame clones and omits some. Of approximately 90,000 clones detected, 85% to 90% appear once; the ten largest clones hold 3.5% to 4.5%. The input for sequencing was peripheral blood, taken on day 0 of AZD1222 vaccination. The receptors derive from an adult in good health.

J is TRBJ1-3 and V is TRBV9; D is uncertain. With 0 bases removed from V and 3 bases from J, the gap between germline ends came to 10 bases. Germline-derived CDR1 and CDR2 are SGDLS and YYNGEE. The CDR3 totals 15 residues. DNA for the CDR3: TGTGCCAGCAGCGTAGGTTCGACGGTTGGAAACACCATATATTTT. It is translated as CASSVGSTVGNTIYF.

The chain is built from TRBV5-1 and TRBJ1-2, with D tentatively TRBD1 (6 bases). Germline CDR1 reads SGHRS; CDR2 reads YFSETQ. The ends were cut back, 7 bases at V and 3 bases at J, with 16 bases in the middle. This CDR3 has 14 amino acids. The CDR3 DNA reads TGCGCCAGCCGATCCCGGACAGATGACTATGGCTACACCTTC. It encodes CASRSRTDDYGYTF.

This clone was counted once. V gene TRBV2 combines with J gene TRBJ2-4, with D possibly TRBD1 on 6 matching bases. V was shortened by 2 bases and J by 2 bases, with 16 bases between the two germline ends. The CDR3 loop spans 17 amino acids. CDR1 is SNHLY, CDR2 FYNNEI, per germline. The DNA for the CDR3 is TGTGCCAGCAGTGAATTGGGCAGGGGTACTTCCAAAAACATTCAGTACTTC. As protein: CASSELGRGTSKNIQYF.

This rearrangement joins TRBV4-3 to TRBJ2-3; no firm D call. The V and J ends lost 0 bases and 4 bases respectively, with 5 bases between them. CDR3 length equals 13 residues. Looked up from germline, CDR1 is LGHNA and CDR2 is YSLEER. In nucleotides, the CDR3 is TGCGCCAGCAGCCAAGAACTTGCAGATACGCAGTATTTT. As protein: CASSQELADTQYF.

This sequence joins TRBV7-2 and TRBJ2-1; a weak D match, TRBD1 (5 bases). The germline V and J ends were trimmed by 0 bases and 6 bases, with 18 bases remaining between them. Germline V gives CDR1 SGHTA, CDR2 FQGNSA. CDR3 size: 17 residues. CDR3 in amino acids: CASSLANGRVYGNEQFF. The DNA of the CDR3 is TGTGCCAGCAGCTTAGCTAATGGCAGGGTATACGGCAATGAGCAGTTCTTC.

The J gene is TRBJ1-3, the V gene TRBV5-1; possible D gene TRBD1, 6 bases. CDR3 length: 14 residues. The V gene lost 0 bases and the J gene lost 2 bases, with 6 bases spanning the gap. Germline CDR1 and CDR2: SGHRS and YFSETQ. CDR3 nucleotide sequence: TGCGCCAGCAGCTTGGACAGGGCTGGAAACACCATATATTTT. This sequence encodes CASSLDRAGNTIYF. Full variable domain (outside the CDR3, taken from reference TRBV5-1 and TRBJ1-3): KAGVTQTPRYLIKTRGQQVTLSCSPISGHRSVSWYQQTPGQGLQFLFEYFSETQRNKGNFPGRFSGRQFSNSRSEMNVSTLELGDSALYLCASSLDRAGNTIYFGEGSWLTVV.

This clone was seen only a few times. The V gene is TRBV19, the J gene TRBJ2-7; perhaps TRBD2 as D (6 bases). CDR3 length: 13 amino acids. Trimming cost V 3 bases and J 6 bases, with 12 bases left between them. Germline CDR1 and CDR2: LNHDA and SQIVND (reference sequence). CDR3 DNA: TGTGCCAGTAGTATCGTCCAGGGAGGCGAGCAGTACTTC. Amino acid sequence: CASSIVQGGEQYF. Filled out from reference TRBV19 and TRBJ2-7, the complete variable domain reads DGGITQSPKYLFRKEGQNVTLSCEQNLNHDAMYWYRQDPGQGLRLIYYSQIVNDFQKGDIAEGYSVSREKKESFPLTVTSAQKNPTAFYLCASSIVQGGEQYFGPGTRLTVT.

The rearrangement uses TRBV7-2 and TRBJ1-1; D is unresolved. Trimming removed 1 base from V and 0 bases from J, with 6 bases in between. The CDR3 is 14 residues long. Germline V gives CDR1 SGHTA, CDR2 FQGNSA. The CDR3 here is CASSLVDVNTEAFF. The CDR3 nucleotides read TGTGCCAGCAGCTTAGTCGACGTGAACACTGAAGCTTTCTTT. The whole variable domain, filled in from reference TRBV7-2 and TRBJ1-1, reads GAGVSQSPSNKVTEKGKDVELRCDPISGHTALYWYRQSLGQGLEFLIYFQGNSAPDKSGLPSDRFSAERTGGSVSTLTIQRTQQEDSAVYLCASSLVDVNTEAFFGQGTRLTVV.

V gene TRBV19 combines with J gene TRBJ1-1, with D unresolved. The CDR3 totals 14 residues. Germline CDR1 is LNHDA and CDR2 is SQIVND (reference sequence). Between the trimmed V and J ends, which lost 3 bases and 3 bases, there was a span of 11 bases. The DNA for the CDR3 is TGTGCCAGTAGTATTTATCAGGAGGACACTGAAGCTTTCTTT. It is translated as CASSIYQEDTEAFF.

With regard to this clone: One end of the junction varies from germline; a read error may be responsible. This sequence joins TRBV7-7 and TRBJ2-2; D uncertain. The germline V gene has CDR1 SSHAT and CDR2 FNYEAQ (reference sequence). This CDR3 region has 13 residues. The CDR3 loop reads CASSERDGGELFF. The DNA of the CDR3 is TGTGCTAGCAGCGAAAGGGATGGCGGGGAGCTGTTTTTT.

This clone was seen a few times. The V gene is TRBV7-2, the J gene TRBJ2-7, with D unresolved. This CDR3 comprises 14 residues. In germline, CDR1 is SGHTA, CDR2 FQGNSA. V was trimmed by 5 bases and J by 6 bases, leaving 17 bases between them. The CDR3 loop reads CASSTEFWSGEQYF. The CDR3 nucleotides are TGTGCCAGCAGCACGGAGTTCTGGTCGGGCGAGCAGTACTTC.

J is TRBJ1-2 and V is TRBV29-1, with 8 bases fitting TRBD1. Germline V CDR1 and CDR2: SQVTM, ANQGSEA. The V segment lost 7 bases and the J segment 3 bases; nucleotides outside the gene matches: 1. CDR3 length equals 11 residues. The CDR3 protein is CSATGDYGYTF. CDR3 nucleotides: TGCAGCGCGACAGGGGACTATGGCTACACCTTC.

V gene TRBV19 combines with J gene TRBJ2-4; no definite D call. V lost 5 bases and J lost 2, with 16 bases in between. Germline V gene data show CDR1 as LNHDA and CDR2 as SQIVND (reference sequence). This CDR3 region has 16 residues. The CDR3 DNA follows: TGTGCCAGTAGTCTCCCCGGGCAGGATTCCAAAAACATTCAGTACTTC. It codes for CASSLPGQDSKNIQYF.

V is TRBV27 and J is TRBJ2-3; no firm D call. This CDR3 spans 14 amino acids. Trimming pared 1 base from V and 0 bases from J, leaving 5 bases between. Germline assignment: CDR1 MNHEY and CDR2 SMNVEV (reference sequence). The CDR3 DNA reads TGTGCCAGCAGTTTATTCAGAAGCACAGATACGCAGTATTTT. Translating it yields CASSLFRSTDTQYF.

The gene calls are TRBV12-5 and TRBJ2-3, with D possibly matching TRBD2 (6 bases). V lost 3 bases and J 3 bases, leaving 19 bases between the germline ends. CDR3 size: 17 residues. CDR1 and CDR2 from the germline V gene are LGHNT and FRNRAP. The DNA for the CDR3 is TGTGCTAGTGGTTTACGGCGGGGACCCATGTGGACAGATACGCAGTATTTT. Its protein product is CASGLRRGPMWTDTQYF.

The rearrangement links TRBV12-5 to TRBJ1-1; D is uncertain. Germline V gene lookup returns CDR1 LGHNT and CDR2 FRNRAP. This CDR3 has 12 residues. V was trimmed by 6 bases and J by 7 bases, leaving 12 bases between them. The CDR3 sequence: CASGPTPNEAFF. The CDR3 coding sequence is TGTGCTAGTGGCCCTACACCCAATGAAGCTTTCTTT.

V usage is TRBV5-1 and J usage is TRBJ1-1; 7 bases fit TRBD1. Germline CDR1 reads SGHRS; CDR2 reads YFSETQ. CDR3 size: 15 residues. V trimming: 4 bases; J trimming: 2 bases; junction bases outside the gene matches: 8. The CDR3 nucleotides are TGCGCCAGCAGCGGCCGGGGACAGTCCAACACTGAAGCTTTCTTT. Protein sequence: CASSGRGQSNTEAFF.

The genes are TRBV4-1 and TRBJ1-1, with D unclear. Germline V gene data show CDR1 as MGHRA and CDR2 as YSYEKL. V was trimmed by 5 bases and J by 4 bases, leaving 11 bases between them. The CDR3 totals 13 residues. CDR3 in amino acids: CASSSTLPTEAFF. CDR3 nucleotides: TGCGCCAGCAGCTCGACCCTCCCCACTGAAGCTTTCTTT.

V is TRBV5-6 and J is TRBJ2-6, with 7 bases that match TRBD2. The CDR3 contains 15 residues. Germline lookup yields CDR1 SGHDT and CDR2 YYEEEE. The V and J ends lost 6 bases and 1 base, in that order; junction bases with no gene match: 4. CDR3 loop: CASTLGGSGANVLTF. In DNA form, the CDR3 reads TGTGCCAGCACCCTCGGGGGGTCTGGGGCCAACGTCCTGACTTTC.

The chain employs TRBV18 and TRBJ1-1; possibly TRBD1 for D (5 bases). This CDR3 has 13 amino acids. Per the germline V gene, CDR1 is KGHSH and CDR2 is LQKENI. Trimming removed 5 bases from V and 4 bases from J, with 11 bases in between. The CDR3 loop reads CASSTTGGTEAFF. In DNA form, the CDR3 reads TGTGCCAGCTCAACAACTGGGGGCACTGAAGCTTTCTTT.

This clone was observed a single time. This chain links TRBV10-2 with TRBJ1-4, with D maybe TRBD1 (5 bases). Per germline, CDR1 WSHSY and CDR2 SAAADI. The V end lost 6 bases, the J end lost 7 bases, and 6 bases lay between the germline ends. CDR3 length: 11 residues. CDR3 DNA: TGCGCCAGCAGGAGGGGTGAAAAACTGTTTTTT. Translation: CASRRGEKLFF.

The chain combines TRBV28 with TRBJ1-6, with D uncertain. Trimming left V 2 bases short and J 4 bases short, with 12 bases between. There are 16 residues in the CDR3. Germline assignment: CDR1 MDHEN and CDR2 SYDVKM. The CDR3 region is CASSLPRAPYNSPLHF. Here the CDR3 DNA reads TGTGCCAGCAGTTTACCCCGGGCCCCTTATAATTCACCCCTCCACTTT.

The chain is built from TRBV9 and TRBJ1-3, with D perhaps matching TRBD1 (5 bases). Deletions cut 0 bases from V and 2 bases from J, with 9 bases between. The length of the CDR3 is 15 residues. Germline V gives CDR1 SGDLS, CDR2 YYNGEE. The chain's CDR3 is CASSVEAGAGNTIYF. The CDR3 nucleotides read TGTGCCAGCAGCGTAGAGGCGGGGGCTGGAAACACCATATATTTT.